These T cell receptor beta chains were read from a single sample in a study of blood T cells in healthy people across ages. TCRdb re-called the 5' RACE reads through MiXCR, storing one row per CDR3 protein. The sample lists around 900,000 distinct CDR3 sequences, roughly 51% occurring once. The sample consisted of blood. These TCRs come from a woman aged 55-69 years in good health. Both conserved end residues are part of each CDR3.

V gene	CDR3 protein
TRBV4-1	CASSPHGDSNSYEQYF
TRBV28	CASSLYGQGDNQPQHF
TRBV6-2/TRBV6-3	CASLLRTRSSGANVLTF
TRBV4-1	CASSQADYITGELFF
TRBV27	CASSFQWRGRRETQYF
TRBV6-5	CASSYTPTGVETQYF
TRBV7-9	CASNYHGGEQYF
TRBV7-2	CASSLGGQGGIYEQYF
TRBV20-1	CSADRDQNIQYF
TRBV4-1	CASSQAPAGRVKTQYF
TRBV20-1	CSMYRRGLYNEQFF
TRBV4-3	CASSQVGSGFNEQFF
TRBV18	CASSMTTTDTQYF
TRBV9	CASSGQGRSEQFF
TRBV28	CASSYRGVDGYTF
TRBV20-1	CSAGGQTSYEQYF
TRBV27	CASSLRKLAEQYF
TRBV29-1	CSAGGTSGPNEQFF
TRBV3-1	CASSQRDTNYGYTF
TRBV5-1	CASSLTGGESPLHF
TRBV2	CASRKQGLEQYF
TRBV3-1	CASSQGGIYEQYF
TRBV12-3/TRBV12-4	CASALARGTDTQYF
TRBV6-1	CASKRGQGSSYEQYF
TRBV20-1	CSASGGETQYF
TRBV6-5	CASSYLEGEAFF
TRBV2	CASRGTDTYEQYF
TRBV5-1	CASRPQVGGETQYF
TRBV5-1	CASNPGDRDGTEAFF
TRBV15	CATSRDVRQETQYF
TRBV6-6	CASSFVAAYSNQPQHF
TRBV28	CASSPVPLYYEQYF